The clone carrying this T cell receptor (beta chain) was recorded once. The sample is drawn from a study of technical replicates of blood from several donors. J lost 7 bases, V lost 6 bases, and 14 bases had no gene match. The germline V gene encodes CDR1 MNHEY and CDR2 SVGAGI. The CDR3 totals 15 residues. Some clones are missing from TCRdb's copy, which holds only in-frame ones; the method was immunoSEQ multiplex PCR. Here the sample spans about 49,000 clones, roughly nine tenths being singletons. The chain carries TRBV6-5 and TRBJ2-7, with 8 bases identical to TRBD2. The sequenced sample consisted of PBMCs. This clonotype was obtained from a human donor in good health. Some clones in this sample may be carry-over from other donors' samples. The CDR3 region is CASRARGGLVWEQYF. The CDR3, as DNA: TGTGCCAGCAGAGCACGGGGGGGACTAGTGTGGGAGCAGTACTTC.